This T cell receptor beta chain is from a study of T cell clonotyping in hematopoietic cell transplantation. Overall study results and limits: Broader posttransplant TCR repertoire diversity was predicted by graft donor and pretransplant recipient Inverse Simpson Index values. Without cell sorting, CD4 versus CD8 contributions remain unresolved.

The method was immunoSEQ multiplex PCR; TCRdb's version includes in-frame clones alone and lacks a portion of them. The sample records over 10,000 clones, roughly 53% being singletons. This clone was found once. Its specificity is not known. Germline-derived CDR1 and CDR2 are LNHDA and SQIVND (reference sequence). The CDR3 is 15 amino acids. Between the trimmed V and J ends, which lost 6 bases and 6 bases, there was a span of 18 bases. The rearrangement joins TRBV19 to TRBJ1-5; D is perhaps TRBD1 (6 bases). Material: peripheral blood mononuclear cells. This sequence originates from a man between 45 and 60 years old in good health. Some clones in this sample may be carry-over from other donors' samples. CDR3 sequence (DNA): TGTGCCAGTAGACCCCTTCTAGGGGGGAGTCAGCCCCAGCATTTT. The encoded protein is CASRPLLGGSQPQHF. The full variable domain, in which reference TRBV19 and TRBJ1-5 provide the parts outside the CDR3, is DGGITQSPKYLFRKEGQNVTLSCEQNLNHDAMYWYRQDPGQGLRLIYYSQIVNDFQKGDIAEGYSVSREKKESFPLTVTSAQKNPTAFYLCASRPLLGGSQPQHFGDGTRLSIL.